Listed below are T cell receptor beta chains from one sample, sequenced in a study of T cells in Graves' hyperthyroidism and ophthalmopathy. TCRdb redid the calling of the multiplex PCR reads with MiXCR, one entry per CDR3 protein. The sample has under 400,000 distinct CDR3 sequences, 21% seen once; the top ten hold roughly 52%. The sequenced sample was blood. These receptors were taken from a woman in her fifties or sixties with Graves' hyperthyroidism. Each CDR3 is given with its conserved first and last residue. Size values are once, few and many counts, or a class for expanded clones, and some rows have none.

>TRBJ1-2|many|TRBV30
CAWSTAQGRGYTF
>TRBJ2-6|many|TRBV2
CATGQGASGANVLTF
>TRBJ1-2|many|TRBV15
CATSKGTALIYGYTF
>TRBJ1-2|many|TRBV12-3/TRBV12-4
CASSFLGQLYGYTF
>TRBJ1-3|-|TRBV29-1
CSVGRGDSGNTIYF
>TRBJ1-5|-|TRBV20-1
CSARVATGANQPQHF
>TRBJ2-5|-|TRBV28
CASSTNGQGQETQYF
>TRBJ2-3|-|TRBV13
CASSFGGRDTQYF
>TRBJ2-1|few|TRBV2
CASSELGGGDPYNEQFF
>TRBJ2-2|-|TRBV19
CASNPHLSNTGELFF
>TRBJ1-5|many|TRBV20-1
CSARDRVDNQPQHF
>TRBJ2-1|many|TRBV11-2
CASSFLDSYNEQFF
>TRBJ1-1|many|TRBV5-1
CASSSGAQDSRAFF
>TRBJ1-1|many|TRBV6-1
CASSLSRTANTEAFF